This is a list of T cell receptor beta chains from one sample in a study of T cells after yellow fever vaccination. One entry per CDR3 protein results from TCRdb running MiXCR on the 5' RACE reads. Of 500,000 to 650,000 distinct CDR3 sequences in the sample, 9% to 15% are singletons; the top ten hold about 16%. Sequenced here: PBMCs, sampled on the day of the yellow fever booster vaccination. All receptors derive from a man aged 25-40 years who received the YFV17D yellow fever vaccine. The conserved cysteine and the conserved F or W are not part of the CDR3 here. Each record gives: V gene, J gene, CDR3 protein.

V gene: TRBV20-1; J gene: TRBJ1-5; CDR3 protein: SARAGAYSNQPQH
V gene: TRBV15; J gene: TRBJ2-7; CDR3 protein: ATRPGPAYEQY
V gene: TRBV21-1; J gene: TRBJ2-5; CDR3 protein: ASGLVETQY
V gene: TRBV7-9; J gene: TRBJ2-1; CDR3 protein: ASSFTSGKVGNEQF
V gene: TRBV14; J gene: TRBJ2-5; CDR3 protein: ASSQGTREVKY
V gene: TRBV18; J gene: TRBJ2-5; CDR3 protein: ASSPGRSQETQY
V gene: TRBV6-1; J gene: TRBJ2-1; CDR3 protein: ASVPRTASFNEQF
V gene: TRBV7-6; J gene: TRBJ1-1; CDR3 protein: ASSLADLGKEAF
V gene: TRBV5-1; J gene: TRBJ2-3; CDR3 protein: ASSLARDRTFTDTQY
V gene: TRBV27; J gene: TRBJ2-2; CDR3 protein: ASSMDGVSGELF
V gene: TRBV6-6; J gene: TRBJ1-5; CDR3 protein: ASSGTGAQPQH
V gene: TRBV6-5; J gene: TRBJ2-7; CDR3 protein: ASSLVGGPYEQY
V gene: TRBV6-2/TRBV6-3; J gene: TRBJ2-1; CDR3 protein: ASRTSSSYNEQF
V gene: TRBV5-1; J gene: TRBJ2-3; CDR3 protein: ASSFEDPDTQY
V gene: TRBV20-1; J gene: TRBJ2-3; CDR3 protein: SARTTTTDTQY
V gene: TRBV10-3; J gene: TRBJ2-2; CDR3 protein: AISEFVDGELF
V gene: TRBV29-1; J gene: TRBJ2-1; CDR3 protein: SVKDRLDEQF
V gene: TRBV6-2/TRBV6-3; J gene: TRBJ1-3; CDR3 protein: ASSRDRARNTIY
V gene: TRBV5-1; J gene: TRBJ1-5; CDR3 protein: ASSFTGQPSEPQH
V gene: TRBV20-1; J gene: TRBJ2-1; CDR3 protein: SAWGLAGVNEQF
V gene: TRBV6-5; J gene: TRBJ1-3; CDR3 protein: ASSPGLNTIY
V gene: TRBV7-3; J gene: TRBJ2-1; CDR3 protein: ASSLGLAGEFGDEQF
V gene: TRBV5-1; J gene: TRBJ2-1; CDR3 protein: ASSFTSGSNEQF
V gene: TRBV7-2; J gene: TRBJ2-3; CDR3 protein: ASSLANSRDTQY
V gene: TRBV30; J gene: TRBJ2-3; CDR3 protein: AWSVQASRSRTDTQY
V gene: TRBV14; J gene: TRBJ2-3; CDR3 protein: ASSRSVARSTQY
V gene: TRBV7-2; J gene: TRBJ2-1; CDR3 protein: ASSLRAGKNEQF
V gene: TRBV5-6; J gene: TRBJ2-1; CDR3 protein: ASSGTGRGEQF
V gene: TRBV6-2/TRBV6-3; J gene: TRBJ2-1; CDR3 protein: ASSSPPANEQF
V gene: TRBV7-9; J gene: TRBJ1-2; CDR3 protein: ASSSPGPPDGYT
V gene: TRBV6-6; J gene: TRBJ1-6; CDR3 protein: ASTGNSPLH
V gene: TRBV5-1; J gene: TRBJ2-3; CDR3 protein: ASSLTAASPTDTQY
V gene: TRBV7-2; J gene: TRBJ1-2; CDR3 protein: ASSPRGPGQGARGYT
V gene: TRBV2; J gene: TRBJ2-7; CDR3 protein: ATFSEAAYEQY
V gene: TRBV5-1; J gene: TRBJ1-5; CDR3 protein: ASSPDGLEAQH